This T cell receptor beta chain was captured in a study of identical twins. This clonotype was detected a few times. This CDR3 has 16 residues. Germline CDR1 is SGHNT and CDR2 is YYREEE (reference sequence). The V and J ends lost 0 bases and 1 base, in that order; junction bases with no gene match: 3. Healthy Caucasian individuals made up all the donors. TCRdb passed the 5' RACE reads through MiXCR, listing each CDR3 protein once. Of about 890,000 distinct CDR3 sequences in the sample, approximately 13% were seen once. A further study also used this sample, focusing on yellow fever vaccine responses in identical twins.

The sample consisted of PBMCs. This sequence joins TRBV5-4 and TRBJ2-3; TRBD2 agrees at 9 bases. This TCR derives from a woman aged 18-29 years in good health. In DNA, the CDR3 is TGTGCCAGCAGCTTGGCCCGGACTAGCGGCACAGATACGCAGTATTTT. Its translation: CASSLARTSGTDTQYF.